This T cell receptor (beta chain) was obtained from a study of blood T cells in healthy people across ages (dated by TCRdb to the mid-2010s). About the study as a whole: In model experiments, roughly one uniquely barcoded TCR beta cDNA molecule per two T cells was captured by template switching. To avoid experimental bias, donors of different ages were distributed randomly across sequencing lanes. The study analyzed two additional independent replicas of 1 million unique cDNA reads from the same blood draw for two donors, one aged 18 to 30 and one aged 80 or older. The donors were divided into four age groups: young (average around 16 years), middle-aged (over 35), aged (62) and long-lived (around 87). Using deep sequencing normalized with unique cDNA molecular identifiers, the study measured how TCR beta repertoire diversity changes with age.

The CDR3, cysteine through phenylalanine, is 15 amino acids long. CDR3 DNA is the only sequence kept; it has 45 bases, read in frame from the first base. Based on the germline V gene, the CDR1 and CDR2 sequences are SGHDT and YYEEEE. Trimming leaves V shorter by 4 bases and J shorter by 3 bases, with the junction holding 5 bases beyond the gene matches. Worth noting for this clonotype: Its target antigen remains unknown. One base away there is no much larger clone; base qualities are not given.

The approximately 39 donors, aged about 6 to 90 years, were systemically healthy Caucasian individuals from Russia. Each donor gave ten milliliters of peripheral blood, collected into EDTA-treated Vacutainer tubes. Ficoll-Paque density-gradient centrifugation was used to isolate PBMCs, with at least 7 million per sample. Trizol reagent was used to extract total RNA from the PBMCs, yielding at least 5.5 micrograms per sample. For every donor, flow cytometry on a PBMC aliquot measured the percentage of naive CD45RAhigh/CD27high T cells. Libraries were constructed by 5' RACE. Sequenced using an Illumina HiSeq 2500. The second PCR ran for about 6 to 12 cycles and used a J-beta primer mix along with a sample-barcoded 5' primer. A unique molecular identifier was introduced onto each TCR beta cDNA molecule by a template-switch 5' adaptor carrying 12 random nucleotides. At least 3 million CDR3-containing paired-end reads were obtained from each sample. First-strand cDNA was synthesized from all RNA with the Mint cDNA synthesis kit, primed by a TRBC-specific oligonucleotide. After uracil-DNA glycosylase treatment, a first 18-cycle PCR used universal primers M1SS and BC2_uni_R on all cDNA. The study's own analysis went as follows. Normalization of each sample was performed by random selection of 1 million high-quality reads, each carrying a distinct molecular identifier. Reads sharing molecular identifiers were discarded rather than binned into consensus sequences. MiTCR, run with a Q25 quality threshold and the strictest error-elimination algorithm, handled CDR3 identification, clonotype clustering and error correction. A nonparametric unseen species model with Euler transformation was used to estimate lower-bound total TCR beta diversity. TCRdb trimmed public reads at Q25 via fastp, called clones via MiXCR and kept in-frame beta chains. One record per CDR3 amino acid sequence lists the most common genes and DNA. The V and J calls were not made by the authors but by TCRdb's processing. For this sample there are roughly 1,500,000 distinct CDR3 sequences; about 35% appear just once. Approximately 10% of the sample rests with the top ten.

Overall study outcomes, separate from this receptor: Because donor CMV infection status was unknown, age-related changes in expanded clonotypes were potentially confounded. A strong correlation was found between observed TCR beta diversity and the percentage of naive T cells measured by flow cytometry. As age increased, observed TCR beta diversity per million T cells dropped in a roughly linear way, and a significant reduction was already evident by age approximately 40. Bulk unsorted PBMC profiling prevented conclusive comparison of naive and antigen-experienced compartments. Estimates of total diversity based on one million sequenced T cells were regarded as lower bounds and as underestimates. Compared with the aged group, the long-lived group had more naive CD4+ T cells, fewer expanded clones and increased TCR diversity, a pattern suggesting age selection.

This TCR came from a woman in her 30s in good health. Material: blood. The chain uses TRBV5-6 and TRBJ2-7; TRBD2 aligns with 12 central bases. The bases read TGTGCCAGCAGCGCAACTAGCGGGAGGATCTACGAGCAGTACTTC. Its translation reads: CASSATSGRIYEQYF.